The T cell receptor beta chain described here comes from a study of T-cell memory formation after mild COVID-19. Notes on the study in general: CD8+ contracting clones occupied EMRA, while CD4+ ones occupied mainly CM and EM. Some clones that responded were present in memory (sampled pre-infection), which suggests cross-reactive memory joined.

Per germline, CDR1 SGHVS and CDR2 FQNEAQ. The CDR3 spans 13 residues. With 7 bases removed from V and 4 bases from J, the gap between germline ends came to 13 bases. At least ten counts were recorded for this clonotype. Its cognate antigen is unknown. 5'RACE primed at constant segments yielded TCR alpha and TCR beta cDNA libraries bearing sample barcodes and UMIs. TCRdb processed the 5' RACE reads anew with MiXCR; each CDR3 protein has one entry. The table includes 95,000 to 110,000 distinct CDR3 sequences, approximately 15% detected once. Sequenced input: PBMCs or a T cell subset sorted from them (not recorded which). The clonotype was recovered from a man younger than 30 who had mild COVID-19 (a few samples of this study predate the infection). Cell type and time point are not known. The chain links TRBV7-8 to TRBJ2-5, with a tentative D call TRBD1 (6 bases). The CDR3 here is CASTKPRGETQYF. CDR3 nucleotides: TGTGCCAGCACCAAACCCAGGGGAGAGACCCAGTACTTC.